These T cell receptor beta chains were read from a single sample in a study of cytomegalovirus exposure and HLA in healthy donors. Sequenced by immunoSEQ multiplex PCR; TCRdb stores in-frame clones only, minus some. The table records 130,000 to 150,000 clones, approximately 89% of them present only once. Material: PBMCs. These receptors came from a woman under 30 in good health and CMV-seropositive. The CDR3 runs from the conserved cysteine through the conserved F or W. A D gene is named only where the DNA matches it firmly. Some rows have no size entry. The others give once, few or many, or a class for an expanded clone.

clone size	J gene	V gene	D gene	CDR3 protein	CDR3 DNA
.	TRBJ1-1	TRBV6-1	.	CASSVRTEASEAFF	TGTGCCAGCAGTGTTAGGACAGAGGCGTCTGAAGCTTTCTTT
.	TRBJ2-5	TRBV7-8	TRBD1	CASSVRDRETQYF	TGTGCCAGCAGCGTCCGGGACAGGGAGACCCAGTACTTC
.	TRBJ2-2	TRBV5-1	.	CASASGRMDTGELFF	TGCGCCAGCGCATCAGGGAGGATGGACACCGGGGAGCTGTTTTTT
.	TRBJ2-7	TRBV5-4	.	CASSLGVSSYEQYF	TGTGCCAGCAGCTTAGGGGTTAGCTCCTACGAGCAGTACTTC
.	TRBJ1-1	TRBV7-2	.	CASSLEAGAEAFF	TGTGCCAGCAGCTTAGAAGCAGGGGCTGAAGCTTTCTTT
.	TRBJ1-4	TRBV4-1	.	CASSQDPGEGEKLFF	TGCGCCAGCAGCCAAGATCCAGGGGAGGGTGAAAAACTGTTTTTT
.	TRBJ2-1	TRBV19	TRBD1	CASTNRDRAYNEQFF	TGTGCCAGTACTAACCGGGACAGAGCCTACAATGAGCAGTTCTTC
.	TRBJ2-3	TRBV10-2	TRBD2	CASSEVGGLARDTQYF	TGCGCCAGCAGTGAGGTCGGCGGACTAGCAAGAGATACGCAGTATTTT
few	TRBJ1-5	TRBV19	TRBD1	CASSIGQGAQPQHF	TGTGCCAGTAGTATCGGGCAGGGGGCGCAGCCCCAGCATTTT
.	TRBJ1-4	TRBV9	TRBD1	CASSAGQGREKLFF	TGTGCCAGCAGCGCCGGACAGGGGAGGGAAAAACTGTTTTTT
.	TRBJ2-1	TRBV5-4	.	CASSFDRPQYSNEQFF	TGTGCCAGCAGCTTTGACAGGCCACAATACAGCAATGAGCAGTTCTTC
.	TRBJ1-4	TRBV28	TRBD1	CASSLPIAGTGGKKLFF	TGTGCCAGCAGTTTACCGATTGCCGGGACAGGGGGCAAAAAACTGTTTTTT
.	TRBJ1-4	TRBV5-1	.	CASSLTGTNEKLFF	TGCGCCAGCAGCTTAACAGGGACTAATGAAAAACTGTTTTTT
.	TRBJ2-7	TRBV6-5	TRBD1	CASRRTRDRGYEQYF	TGTGCCAGCAGACGGACCCGGGACAGGGGTTACGAGCAGTACTTC
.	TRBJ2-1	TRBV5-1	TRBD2	CASSLAGGLNEQFF	TGCGCCAGCAGCTTAGCGGGGGGCCTCAATGAGCAGTTCTTC
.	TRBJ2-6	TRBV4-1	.	CASSQVLADSGANVLTF	TGCGCCAGCAGCCAAGTTCTGGCAGACTCTGGGGCCAACGTCCTGACTTTC
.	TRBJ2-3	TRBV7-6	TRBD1	CASSLVGTGGLGTQYF	TGTGCCAGCAGCCTAGTCGGGACAGGGGGCCTCGGAACGCAGTATTTT
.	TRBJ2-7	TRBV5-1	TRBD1	CASSFGTESYEQYF	TGCGCCAGCAGCTTTGGGACAGAGTCCTACGAGCAGTACTTC
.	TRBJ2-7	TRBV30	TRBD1	CAWSRDSQALLIDF	TGTGCCTGGAGTCGGGACAGTCAAGCTCTCCTAATAGACTTC
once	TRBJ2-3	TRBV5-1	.	CASGTGRTDTQYF	TGCGCCAGCGGGACGGGGAGGACAGATACGCAGTATTTT
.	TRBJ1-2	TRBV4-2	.	CASSQDQAGGLEGYTF	TGTGCCAGCAGCCAAGATCAGGCGGGGGGTTTGGAGGGCTACACCTTC
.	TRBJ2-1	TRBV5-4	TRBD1	CASSPGTGEYNEQFF	TGTGCCAGCAGCCCCGGGACAGGAGAGTACAATGAGCAGTTCTTC
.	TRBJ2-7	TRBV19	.	CATSSGFHEQYF	TGTGCCACCTCGTCAGGGTTCCACGAGCAGTACTTC
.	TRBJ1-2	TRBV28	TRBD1	CASSFQGDYGYTF	TGTGCCAGCAGTTTTCAGGGGGACTATGGCTACACCTTC
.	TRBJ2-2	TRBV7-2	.	CASSSDTGELFF	TGTGCCAGCTCTTCGGACACCGGGGAGCTGTTTTTT
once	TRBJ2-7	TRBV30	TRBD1	CAWSVGQAYSYEQYF	TGTGCCTGGAGCGTCGGACAGGCTTACTCCTACGAGCAGTACTTC
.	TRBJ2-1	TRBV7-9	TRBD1	CASSYQGAGNEQFF	TGTGCCAGCAGTTACCAGGGGGCGGGCAATGAGCAGTTCTTC
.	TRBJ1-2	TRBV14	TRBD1	CASSQRQGEYGYTF	TGTGCCAGCAGCCAACGACAGGGAGAATATGGCTACACCTTC
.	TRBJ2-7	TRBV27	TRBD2	CASRFSGLAGGFSSYEQYF	TGTGCCAGCAGGTTCTCGGGACTAGCGGGGGGCTTTAGCTCCTACGAGCAGTACTTC